This is a list of T cell receptor beta chains from one sample in a study of response to subunit inactivated influenza vaccine. A single record per CDR3 protein comes from TCRdb applying MiXCR to the RT-PCR reads. The sample lists 710,000 or so distinct CDR3 sequences; approximately 15% were seen once. The sample consisted of PBMCs from blood, taken roughly 13 days after vaccination. These receptors were collected from a middle-aged man who received an inactivated influenza vaccine. CDR3s include the opening cysteine and the closing phenylalanine or tryptophan. D genes are given only for firm matches. Clone size is given for some rows only: seen once, a few or many times, or a class if the clone is expanded.

NA	NA	TRBV7-9	TRBJ1-4	TGTGCCAGCAGCCCAGTCGGAGCTATTAATGAAAAACTGTTTTTT	CASSPVGAINEKLFF
TRBD1	few	TRBV20-1	TRBJ2-5	TGCAGTGCTAGCGTTACAGGGGCCAGAGAGACCCAGTACTTC	CSASVTGARETQYF
NA	NA	TRBV18	TRBJ2-4	TGTGCCAGCTCACCACCAAATGCCCAGGGACTCCAGTACTTC	CASSPPNAQGLQYF
TRBD2	NA	TRBV20-1	TRBJ2-3	TGCAGTGCTAGTGTGGGGGGGTCAGATACGCAGTATTTT	CSASVGGSDTQYF
TRBD1	NA	TRBV7-9	TRBJ2-3	TGTGCCAGCAGCTTAGCGTTGGGACAGGGGATCGCAGATACGCAGTATTTT	CASSLALGQGIADTQYF
NA	few	TRBV28	TRBJ2-1	TGTGCCAGCAGTTCTTCAGGGGGCCCGAGTGGTGGGAGGGGGAATAACAATGAGCAGTTCTTC	CASSSSGGPSGGRGNNNEQFF
TRBD1	few	TRBV7-6	TRBJ2-4	TGTGCCAGCAGTCCACAGGGGATTAGGGCCAAAAACATTCAGTACTTC	CASSPQGIRAKNIQYF
NA	NA	TRBV3-1	TRBJ2-7	TGTGCCAGCAGCAACCGGGACCCGATAACCTACGAGCAGTACTTC	CASSNRDPITYEQYF
NA	NA	TRBV5-6	TRBJ2-1	TGTGCCAGCAGCTTGGGCTCGTTGAAGCAGTTCTTC	CASSLGSLKQFF
NA	NA	TRBV10-3	TRBJ1-5	TGTGCCATCAGTCAGGGCATAAATCAGCCCCAGCATTTT	CAISQGINQPQHF
NA	few	TRBV10-3	TRBJ1-1	TGTGCCATCAGAGCCACCGGATCGAACACTGAAGCTTTCTTT	CAIRATGSNTEAFF
NA	few	TRBV20-1	TRBJ2-7	TGCAGTGCTAGAAGAGACCGGAGCGAGCAGTACTTC	CSARRDRSEQYF
NA	few	TRBV6-4	TRBJ2-5	TGTGCCAGCAGTGACACCCACTTAGCGACCCAGTACTTC	CASSDTHLATQYF
NA	NA	TRBV7-2	TRBJ2-2	TGTGCCAGCAGCCCCTCAGGGTGGATCACCGGGGAGCTGTTTTTT	CASSPSGWITGELFF
NA	NA	TRBV4-2	TRBJ2-5	TGTGCCAGCAGCCCCCCCTCTCGGGGAGAGACCCAGTACTTC	CASSPPSRGETQYF
TRBD1	many	TRBV27	TRBJ2-7	TGTGCCAGCAGTCTCGGACAGGGGGCGCCCTACGAGCAGTACTTC	CASSLGQGAPYEQYF
NA	few	TRBV7-9	TRBJ1-1	TGTGCCATATTGAACACTGAAGCTTTCTTT	CAILNTEAFF